This entry is about one TCR beta chain. This sample stems from a study of blood T cell repertoires in COVID-19. In the source study's methods: The assay estimated nucleated cells by amplifying reference gene primers. TCRdb's table, derived via immunoSEQ multiplex PCR, lists solely in-frame clones and lacks some. V, J and clone size reflect that table, while D and trimming were determined from the DNA. The table shows about 240,000 clones, with about 91% occurring only once. Sequenced sample: PBMCs or T cells enriched from blood (not recorded which). The source of this sequence is a woman aged 25 to 39 with acute COVID-19.

The CDR3 nucleotides read TGTGCCAGTAGTCCTACTAGCGGGCCCCAAGAGACCCAGTACTTC. It translates to CASSPTSGPQETQYF. V and J are TRBV19 and TRBJ2-5; 9 nucleotides match TRBD2. Losses at the gene ends were 5 bases for V and 1 base for J; bases not matched to a gene: 5. The V gene's germline CDR1 is LNHDA and CDR2 SQIVND (reference sequence). The CDR3 runs 15 residues. The whole variable domain, remainder taken from reference TRBV19 and TRBJ2-5, is DGGITQSPKYLFRKEGQNVTLSCEQNLNHDAMYWYRQDPGQGLRLIYYSQIVNDFQKGDIAEGYSVSREKKESFPLTVTSAQKNPTAFYLCASSPTSGPQETQYFGPGTRLLVL.